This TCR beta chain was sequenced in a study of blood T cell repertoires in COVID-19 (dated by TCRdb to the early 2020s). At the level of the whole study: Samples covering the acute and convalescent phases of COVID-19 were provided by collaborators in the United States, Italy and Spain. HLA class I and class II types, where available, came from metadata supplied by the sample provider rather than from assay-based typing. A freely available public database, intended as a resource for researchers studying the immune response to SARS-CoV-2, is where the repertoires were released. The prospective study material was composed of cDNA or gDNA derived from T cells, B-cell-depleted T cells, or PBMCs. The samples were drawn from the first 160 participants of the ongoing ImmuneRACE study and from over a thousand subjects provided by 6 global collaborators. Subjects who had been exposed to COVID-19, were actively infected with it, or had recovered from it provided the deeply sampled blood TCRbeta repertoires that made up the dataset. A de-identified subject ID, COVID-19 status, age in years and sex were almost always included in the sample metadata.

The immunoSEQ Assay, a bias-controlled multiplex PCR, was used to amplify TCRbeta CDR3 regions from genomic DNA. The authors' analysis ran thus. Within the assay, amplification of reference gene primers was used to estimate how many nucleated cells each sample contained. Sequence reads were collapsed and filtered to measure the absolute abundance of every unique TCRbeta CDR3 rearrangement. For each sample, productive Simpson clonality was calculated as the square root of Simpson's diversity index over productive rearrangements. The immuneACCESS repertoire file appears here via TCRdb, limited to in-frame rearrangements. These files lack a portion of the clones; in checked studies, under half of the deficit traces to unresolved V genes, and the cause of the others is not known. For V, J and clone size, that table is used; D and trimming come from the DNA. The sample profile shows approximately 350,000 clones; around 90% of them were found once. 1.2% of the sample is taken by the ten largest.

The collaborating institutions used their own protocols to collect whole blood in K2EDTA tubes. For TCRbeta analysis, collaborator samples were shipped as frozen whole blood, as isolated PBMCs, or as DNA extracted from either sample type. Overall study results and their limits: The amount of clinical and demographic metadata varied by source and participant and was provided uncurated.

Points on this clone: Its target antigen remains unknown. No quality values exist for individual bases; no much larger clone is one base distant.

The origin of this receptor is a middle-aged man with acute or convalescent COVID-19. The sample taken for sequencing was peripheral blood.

The nucleotides are TGTGCCAGCAGCCAACGGACTAGCGGGATCTACGAGCAGTACTTC. It translates as CASSQRTSGIYEQYF. The chain couples TRBV28 to TRBJ2-7, and 12 junction bases match TRBD2. CDR1 and CDR2 are read off the germline V gene as MDHEN and SYDVKM. Trimming takes 6 bases off V and 3 bases off J; junction bases not matched to a gene: 6. Reading from cysteine to phenylalanine, the CDR3 counts 15 amino acids. The sequence is cut down to CDR3 DNA, 45 bases in frame from base 1.